These 30 T cell receptor beta chains came from one sample sequenced in a study of control samples from healthy donors and cancer patients. Only in-frame clones appear in the TCRdb table, and some are missing; sequencing was by immunoSEQ multiplex PCR. This sample has approximately 100,000 clones, with roughly 86% found just once. Sequencing was performed on blood. The receptors derive from a man younger than 40 in good health.

This chain uses TRBV24-1 with TRBJ2-2, with no clear D. The CDR3 extends over 15 amino acids. Germline CDR1 is KGHDR and CDR2 is SFDVKD. V lost 4 bases and J lost 0, with 8 bases in between. The CDR3 region is CATSDPDTNTGELFF. CDR3 coding DNA: TGTGCCACCAGTGACCCCGACACGAACACCGGGGAGCTGTTTTTT.

The chain has TRBV3-1 (or the pseudogene TRBV3-2) and TRBJ2-5, with 8 bases aligning to TRBD1. From germline, CDR1 is LGHDT and CDR2 YNNKEL (reference sequence). The CDR3 covers 17 residues. The V and J ends lost 0 bases and 5 bases, in that order; junction bases with no gene match: 11. CDR3 in amino acids: CASSQEISGGAWETQYF. As DNA, the CDR3 is TGTGCCAGCAGCCAAGAGATATCAGGGGGCGCTTGGGAGACCCAGTACTTC.

V usage is TRBV5-1 and J usage is TRBJ2-1; D is perhaps TRBD2 (5 bases). The ends were cut back, 0 bases at V and 6 bases at J, with 10 bases in the middle. The CDR3 runs to 14 residues. CDR1 SGHRS and CDR2 YFSETQ come from the germline V gene. The CDR3 DNA is TGCGCCAGCAGCTTGGGACCTAGCCCCAATGAGCAGTTCTTC. This codes for CASSLGPSPNEQFF. Full variable domain (missing parts from reference TRBV5-1 and TRBJ2-1): KAGVTQTPRYLIKTRGQQVTLSCSPISGHRSVSWYQQTPGQGLQFLFEYFSETQRNKGNFPGRFSGRQFSNSRSEMNVSTLELGDSALYLCASSLGPSPNEQFFGPGTRLTVL.

This chain connects TRBV19 to TRBJ1-1, with TRBD1 matching over 7 bases. The germline V gene has CDR1 LNHDA and CDR2 SQIVND (reference sequence). CDR3 length: 14 amino acids. V lost 7 bases, J lost 4 bases, and 9 bases stayed unmatched. CDR3: CASNRGGESTEAFF. The CDR3 DNA follows: TGTGCCAGTAACAGGGGAGGGGAAAGCACTGAAGCTTTCTTT.

This clone was observed a single time. This chain links TRBV7-2 with TRBJ2-5; 7 nucleotides match TRBD1. Germline lookup yields CDR1 SGHTA and CDR2 FQGNSA. The CDR3 is made up of 15 amino acids. Trimming took 3 bases from V and 2 from J; bases not matched to a gene: 6. The CDR3 here is CASSFSLRGQETQYF. CDR3 DNA: TGTGCCAGCAGCTTCTCCCTCAGGGGGCAAGAGACCCAGTACTTC. Full variable domain (remainder filled in from reference TRBV7-2 and TRBJ2-5): GAGVSQSPSNKVTEKGKDVELRCDPISGHTALYWYRQSLGQGLEFLIYFQGNSAPDKSGLPSDRFSAERTGGSVSTLTIQRTQQEDSAVYLCASSFSLRGQETQYFGPGTRLLVL.

Written as DNA, the CDR3 is TGCGCCAGTTCGGAGGGGGGGACAGATGAGCAGTTCTTC. Translated, it gives CASSEGGTDEQFF. This chain links TRBV10-2 with TRBJ2-1; D is perhaps TRBD1 or TRBD2 (7 bases each). This CDR3 is built from 13 residues. Trimming took 9 bases from V and 8 from J, leaving 17 bases between them. Germline V gene lookup returns CDR1 WSHSY and CDR2 SAAADI.

The genes are TRBV19 and TRBJ1-2, with 9 nucleotides matching TRBD1. The CDR3 loop spans 14 amino acids. CDR1 LNHDA and CDR2 SQIVND come from the germline V gene (reference sequence). V gave up 8 bases and J gave up 2 bases; unmatched junction bases: 6. The CDR3 bases are TGTGCCAGTTCACAGGGGGCCTTAAACTATGGCTACACCTTC. Its protein product is CASSQGALNYGYTF.

V is TRBV9 and J is TRBJ1-3, with D possibly being TRBD1 (5 bases). Germline CDR1 is SGDLS and CDR2 is YYNGEE. V was clipped by 0 bases and J by 2 bases, with 12 bases between them. The CDR3 has 16 residues. CDR3 coding DNA: TGTGCCAGCAGCGTAGGCGGGGCAGGGACTGGAAACACCATATATTTT. It specifies CASSVGGAGTGNTIYF.

This sequence joins TRBV3-1 (or the pseudogene TRBV3-2) and TRBJ2-2; the D is unclear. The germline gives CDR1 LGHDT, CDR2 YNNKEL (reference sequence). CDR3 length equals 13 residues. V was pared by 4 bases and J by 7 bases, with 10 bases between. The CDR3 protein is CASSPSRHGELFF. DNA for the CDR3: TGTGCCAGCAGCCCGTCCCGCCACGGGGAGCTGTTTTTT.

The gene calls are TRBV19 and TRBJ2-1; D might be TRBD1 (6 bases). Germline CDR1 LNHDA, CDR2 SQIVND (reference sequence). This CDR3 is 17 amino acids long. The V end was cut by 4 bases, the J end by 1 base, with 17 bases between. The CDR3 DNA sequence: TGTGCCAGTAGTACCTACAAGACAGGTGCTTCCTACAATGAGCAGTTCTTC. Translating it yields CASSTYKTGASYNEQFF.

The chain recombines TRBV27 with TRBJ1-1, with D hard to call. From germline, CDR1 is MNHEY and CDR2 SMNVEV (reference sequence). Trimming left V 5 bases short and J 6 bases short, with 19 bases between. The CDR3 loop spans 15 amino acids. The CDR3: CASSPRPISYAEAFF. The CDR3 nucleotides are TGTGCCAGCAGTCCCCGTCCAATTTCCTACGCTGAAGCTTTCTTT.

The chain is built from TRBV30 and TRBJ1-3; 8 nucleotides align to TRBD1. With V trimmed by 2 bases and J by 0 bases, 3 bases remained unmatched. The CDR3 loop spans 15 amino acids. Germline V gives CDR1 GTSNPN, CDR2 SVGIG (reference sequence). CDR3 loop: CAWSPGQGSGNTIYF. CDR3 bases: TGTGCCTGGAGTCCCGGACAGGGCTCTGGAAACACCATATATTTT.

The gene calls are TRBV5-1 and TRBJ2-5, with D uncertain. V was pared by 4 bases and J by 4 bases, with 8 bases between. The CDR3 is 12 amino acids. Germline values: CDR1 SGHRS, CDR2 YFSETQ. For the CDR3, the DNA is TGCGCCAGCAGCCTCATAGGAGAGACCCAGTACTTC. This codes for CASSLIGETQYF.

This chain links TRBV5-1 with TRBJ2-3; D is possibly TRBD1 (5 bases). There are 15 residues in the CDR3. The V and J ends lost 6 bases and 0 bases respectively, with 14 bases between them. Germline V lookup: CDR1 SGHRS, CDR2 YFSETQ. This chain's CDR3 is CASTAQGPSTDTQYF. CDR3 sequence (DNA): TGCGCCAGCACCGCCCAGGGCCCTAGCACAGATACGCAGTATTTT.

V gene TRBV27 combines with J gene TRBJ1-3, with a possible D match to TRBD1 (5 bases). Germline loops: CDR1 MNHEY, CDR2 SMNVEV (reference sequence). Between the trimmed V and J ends, which lost 11 bases and 0 bases, there was a span of 17 bases. CDR3 length: 15 residues. The CDR3 is CAFSGRFFSGNTIYF. In DNA, the CDR3 is TGTGCCTTTTCGGGACGCTTCTTCTCTGGAAACACCATATATTTT.

The chain is built from TRBV25-1 and TRBJ1-2; 8 nucleotides match TRBD1. Germline values: CDR1 MGHDK, CDR2 SYGVNS. V was clipped by 5 bases and J by 8 bases; unmatched bases: 7. The CDR3 length is 13 residues. This CDR3 reads CASSLQGADGYTF. In DNA, the CDR3 is TGTGCCAGCAGTCTCCAGGGGGCGGACGGCTACACCTTC.

The chain employs TRBV18 and TRBJ1-6; no firm D call. The CDR3 is 16 residues long. CDR1 and CDR2 from the germline V gene are KGHSH and LQKENI. The germline V and J ends were trimmed by 1 base and 2 bases, with 9 bases remaining between them. The CDR3 loop is CASSPQESAYNSPLHF. CDR3 sequence (DNA): TGTGCCAGCTCACCACAGGAGTCGGCCTATAATTCACCCCTCCACTTT.

This chain connects TRBV2 to TRBJ2-1; no reliable D call. CDR3 size: 13 residues. Germline CDR1 is SNHLY and CDR2 is FYNNEI. The ends were cut back, 6 bases at V and 0 bases at J, with 6 bases in the middle. Here the CDR3 reads CASRANSYNEQFF. CDR3 sequence (DNA): TGTGCCAGCAGGGCTAACTCCTACAATGAGCAGTTCTTC.

The rearrangement joins TRBV20-1 to TRBJ2-5, with 12 bases aligning to TRBD2. V dropped 6 bases and J dropped 2; count of bases not matched to a gene: 22. In germline, CDR1 is DFQATT, CDR2 SNEGSKA (reference sequence). CDR3 size: 20 residues. Here the CDR3 reads CSASILPGLAGSNGQETQYF. Here the CDR3 DNA reads TGCAGTGCCAGTATCCTACCGGGACTAGCGGGTTCAAATGGTCAAGAGACCCAGTACTTC.

The CDR3 DNA follows: TGTGCCAGCAGTTTCCGGGCCTCGGGACATTCACCCCTCCACTTT. Translating it yields CASSFRASGHSPLHF. The genes are TRBV27 and TRBJ1-6, with D possibly TRBD1 on 5 matching bases. CDR1 MNHEY and CDR2 SMNVEV come from the germline V gene (reference sequence). Trimming cost V 3 bases and J 8 bases, with 14 bases left between them. The CDR3 runs to 15 residues.

The genes are TRBV5-6 and TRBJ2-4; tentatively, D is TRBD1 (5 bases). This CDR3 contains 15 residues. The ends were cut back, 2 bases at V and 3 bases at J, with 12 bases in the middle. CDR1 SGHDT and CDR2 YYEEEE come from the germline V gene. As DNA, the CDR3 is TGTGCCAGCAGCTTCAGGGTCCGCGACAAAAACATTCAGTACTTC. Translated, it gives CASSFRVRDKNIQYF.

This chain connects TRBV7-8 to TRBJ2-1, with 7 bases identical to TRBD1. Germline CDR1 reads SGHVS; CDR2 reads FQNEAQ. This CDR3 contains 17 residues. V shed 0 bases, J shed 0 bases, and the junction held 5 bases outside the gene matches. The DNA for the CDR3 is TGTGCCAGCAGCTTAGCGCAAGGACAGGACTCCTACAATGAGCAGTTCTTC. As protein: CASSLAQGQDSYNEQFF. Filled out from reference TRBV7-8 and TRBJ2-1, the complete variable domain reads GAGVSQSPRYKVAKRGQDVALRCDPISGHVSLFWYQQALGQGPEFLTYFQNEAQLDKSGLPSDRFFAERPEGSVSTLKIQRTQQEDSAVYLCASSLAQGQDSYNEQFFGPGTRLTVL.

The V and J genes are TRBV4-1 and TRBJ2-7, with D possibly TRBD2 on 6 matching bases. The CDR3 is 14 residues long. V lost 2 bases and J 2 bases, leaving 10 bases between the germline ends. Germline V gene lookup returns CDR1 MGHRA and CDR2 YSYEKL. The CDR3 DNA reads as TGCGCCAGCAGCCAAATTGGAGGGACCTACGAGCAGTACTTC. Its protein product is CASSQIGGTYEQYF.

This sequence joins TRBV7-9 and TRBJ2-3; D remains unclear. Looked up from germline, CDR1 is SEHNR and CDR2 is FQNEAQ (reference sequence). V was pared by 5 bases and J by 2 bases, with 8 bases between. This CDR3 has 13 residues. The CDR3 is CASSVSYTDTQYF. The CDR3 DNA sequence: TGTGCCAGCAGCGTGTCCTACACAGATACGCAGTATTTT.

There are a few counts of this clone. V and J are TRBV4-1 and TRBJ1-2, with no clear D. Germline CDR1 and CDR2: MGHRA and YSYEKL. V dropped 1 base and J dropped 4 bases, with 7 bases sitting between them. The length of the CDR3 is 13 residues. The CDR3: CASSQGGSYGYTF. The DNA for the CDR3 is TGCGCCAGCAGCCAAGGCGGGAGCTATGGCTACACCTTC.

V gene TRBV7-2 combines with J gene TRBJ2-3; no clear D gene. The CDR3 spans 14 residues. V was trimmed by 4 bases and J by 2 bases, leaving 10 bases between them. The germline gives CDR1 SGHTA, CDR2 FQGNSA. The CDR3 sequence is CASSSRLNTDTQYF. The DNA for the CDR3 is TGTGCCAGCAGCTCCCGTTTGAACACAGATACGCAGTATTTT.

The chain has TRBV6-5 and TRBJ2-7; D perhaps matches TRBD2 (6 bases). V was clipped by 0 bases and J by 0 bases, with 9 bases between them. CDR3 length: 15 amino acids. Germline-derived CDR1 and CDR2 are MNHEY and SVGAGI. The CDR3: CASSYSAGSSYEQYF. In DNA, the CDR3 is TGTGCCAGCAGTTACTCGGCGGGGAGCTCCTACGAGCAGTACTTC.

This chain links TRBV6-5 with TRBJ2-5; D gene uncertain. The V end lost 4 bases, the J end lost 2 bases, and 5 bases lay between the germline ends. This CDR3 comprises 12 residues. CDR1 is MNHEY, CDR2 SVGAGI, per germline. DNA of the CDR3: TGTGCCAGCAGTTCCTCACAAGAGACCCAGTACTTC. Protein: CASSSSQETQYF.

The chain has TRBV5-1 and TRBJ2-7; a weak D match, TRBD1 (5 bases). Per the germline V gene, CDR1 is SGHRS and CDR2 is YFSETQ. The ends were cut back, 2 bases at V and 2 bases at J, with 11 bases in the middle. The CDR3 has 14 residues. CDR3 region: CASSLQDSTYEQYF. The CDR3 bases are TGCGCCAGCAGCTTACAAGACAGTACCTACGAGCAGTACTTC. Full variable domain (remainder filled in from reference TRBV5-1 and TRBJ2-7): KAGVTQTPRYLIKTRGQQVTLSCSPISGHRSVSWYQQTPGQGLQFLFEYFSETQRNKGNFPGRFSGRQFSNSRSEMNVSTLELGDSALYLCASSLQDSTYEQYFGPGTRLTVT.

The rearrangement links TRBV2 to TRBJ1-6; 10 positions match TRBD1. V was clipped by 4 bases and J by 7 bases; unmatched bases: 1. The CDR3 sequence is 14 residues long. Germline-derived CDR1 and CDR2 are SNHLY and FYNNEI. The CDR3 DNA is TGTGCCAGCAGTGGACAGGGGGCGAATTCACCCCTCCACTTT. As protein: CASSGQGANSPLHF.